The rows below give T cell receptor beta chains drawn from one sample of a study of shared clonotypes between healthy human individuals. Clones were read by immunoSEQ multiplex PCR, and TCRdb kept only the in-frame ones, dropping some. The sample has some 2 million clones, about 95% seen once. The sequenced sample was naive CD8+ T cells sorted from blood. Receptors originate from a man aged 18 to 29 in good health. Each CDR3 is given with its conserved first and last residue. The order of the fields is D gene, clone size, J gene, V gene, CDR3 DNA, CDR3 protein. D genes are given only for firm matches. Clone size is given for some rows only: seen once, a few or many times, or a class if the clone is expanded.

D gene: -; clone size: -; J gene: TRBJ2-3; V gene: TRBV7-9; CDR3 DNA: TGTGCCAGCAGCTTTTTACTCACAGATACGCAGTATTTT; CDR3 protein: CASSFLLTDTQYF
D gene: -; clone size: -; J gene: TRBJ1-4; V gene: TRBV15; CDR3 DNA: TGTGCCACCAGCAGAGACCTCGCAGCCGCAACTAATGAAAAACTGTTTTTT; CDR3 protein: CATSRDLAAATNEKLFF
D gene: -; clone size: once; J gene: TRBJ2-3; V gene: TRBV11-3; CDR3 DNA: TGTGCCAGCAGCTTAGATATCACAGATACGCAGTATTTT; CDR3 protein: CASSLDITDTQYF
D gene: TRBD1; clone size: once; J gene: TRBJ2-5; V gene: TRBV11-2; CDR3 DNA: TGTGCCAGCAGACAGGCCCTCGGACAGGGAGTGGAGACCCAGTACTTC; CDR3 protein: CASRQALGQGVETQYF
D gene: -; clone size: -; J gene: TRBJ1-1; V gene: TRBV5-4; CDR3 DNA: TGTGCCAGCAGCTTGTCGGAGATGCCGGCTTTCTTT; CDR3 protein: CASSLSEMPAFF
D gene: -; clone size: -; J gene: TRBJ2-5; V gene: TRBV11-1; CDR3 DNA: TGTGCCAGCAGTATAGAGGGACCCGGGACCCAGTACTTC; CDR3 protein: CASSIEGPGTQYF
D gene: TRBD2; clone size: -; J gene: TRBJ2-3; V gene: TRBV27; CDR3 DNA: TGTGCCAGCAGTAAAGGACTAGACAGCGCAGATACGCAGTATTTT; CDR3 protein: CASSKGLDSADTQYF
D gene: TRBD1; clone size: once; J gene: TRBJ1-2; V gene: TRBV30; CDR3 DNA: TGTGCCTGGAGTGTACCTCCCAGACAGGGATCCTATGGCTACACCTTC; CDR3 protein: CAWSVPPRQGSYGYTF
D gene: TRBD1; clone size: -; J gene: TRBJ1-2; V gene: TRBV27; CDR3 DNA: TGTGCCAGCAGTTTAGGGCAGGGGGCTGTCTATGGCTACACCTTC; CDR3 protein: CASSLGQGAVYGYTF
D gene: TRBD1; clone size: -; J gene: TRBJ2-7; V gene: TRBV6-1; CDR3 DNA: TGTGCCAGCGGACAGGGCTCCTACGAGCAGTACTTC; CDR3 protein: CASGQGSYEQYF
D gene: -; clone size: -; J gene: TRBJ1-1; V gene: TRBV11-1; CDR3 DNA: TGTGCCAGCAGTTACGGGGCACAGATGAACACTGAAGCTTTCTTT; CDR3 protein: CASSYGAQMNTEAFF
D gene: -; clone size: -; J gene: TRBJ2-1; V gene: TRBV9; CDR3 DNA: TGTGCCAGCAGCGTAGCGGGGGTAGGCTACAATGAGCAGTTCTTC; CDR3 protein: CASSVAGVGYNEQFF
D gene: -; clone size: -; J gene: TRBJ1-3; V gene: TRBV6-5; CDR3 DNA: TGTGCCACCACGACGGACTCTGGAAACACCATATATTTT; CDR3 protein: CATTTDSGNTIYF
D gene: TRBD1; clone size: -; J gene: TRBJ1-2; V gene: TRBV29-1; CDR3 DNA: TGCAGCGTTGAAGCCGACAGGGGGTATGGCTACACCTTC; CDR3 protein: CSVEADRGYGYTF
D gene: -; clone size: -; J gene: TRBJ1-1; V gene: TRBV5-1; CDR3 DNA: TGCGCCAGCAGCTATTGGGGCGGGAGTAGGGACACTGAAGCTTTCTTT; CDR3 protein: CASSYWGGSRDTEAFF
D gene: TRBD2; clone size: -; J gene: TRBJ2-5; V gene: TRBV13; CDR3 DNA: TGTGCCAGCAGCTCGGGGGGGCCACAAGAGACCCAGTACTTC; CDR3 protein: CASSSGGPQETQYF
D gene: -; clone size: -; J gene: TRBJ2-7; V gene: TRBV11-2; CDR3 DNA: TGTGCCAGCAGCTTAGAGAGTGGGCCCTCCTACGAGCAGTACTTC; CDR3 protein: CASSLESGPSYEQYF